A selection of T cell receptor beta chains follows, all from one sample in a study of T cells after yellow fever vaccination. Each CDR3 protein is one row after TCRdb ran MiXCR on the 5' RACE reads. The sample consists of about 310,000 distinct CDR3 sequences, less than 4.5% of them appearing once. Sequencing used PBMCs, obtained on the day of the yellow fever booster vaccination. The source is a man aged 18 to 30 who received the YFV17D yellow fever vaccine. CDR3s include the opening cysteine and the closing phenylalanine or tryptophan. Fields, in order: V gene, J gene, clone size, D gene, CDR3 length, CDR3 protein, CDR3 DNA. The D gene is left open where the match is weak. Size tells how often a clone was seen (once, few, many) or the class of an expanded clone, and some rows leave it out.

TRBV19	TRBJ1-5	.	.	14	CASSILGVNQPQHF	TGTGCCAGTAGTATATTGGGGGTCAATCAGCCCCAGCATTTT
TRBV5-4	TRBJ2-5	few	.	14	CASRGDPGSETQYF	TGTGCCAGCAGGGGGGACCCCGGCTCAGAGACCCAGTACTTC
TRBV6-1	TRBJ1-2	.	.	17	CASSEKVLAPGNYGYTF	TGTGCCAGCAGTGAAAAGGTTTTGGCACCCGGAAACTATGGCTACACCTTC
TRBV7-6	TRBJ2-7	many	.	13	CASSLSLAYEQYF	TGTGCCAGCAGCTTAAGTCTAGCTTACGAGCAGTACTTC
TRBV29-1	TRBJ2-5	.	.	12	CSVATPWETQYF	TGCAGCGTGGCCACCCCCTGGGAGACCCAGTACTTC
TRBV14	TRBJ1-2	many	.	13	CASSQETSLGYTF	TGTGCCAGCAGCCAAGAAACGAGTCTAGGCTACACCTTC
TRBV7-2	TRBJ2-3	many	TRBD2	15	CASSPQRGSTDTQYF	TGTGCCAGCAGCCCCCAGCGGGGGTCGACAGATACGCAGTATTTT
TRBV12-3/TRBV12-4	TRBJ1-2	.	.	15	CASTPGGERNYGYTF	TGTGCCAGCACCCCGGGCGGAGAACGAAACTATGGCTACACCTTC
TRBV25-1	TRBJ2-6	many	.	17	CASSEYSQGSGANVLTF	TGTGCCAGCAGTGAATATAGTCAGGGGTCCGGGGCCAACGTCCTGACTTTC
TRBV25-1	TRBJ2-5	.	TRBD2	13	CASSGGGAETQYF	TGTGCCAGCAGCGGGGGGGGCGCGGAGACCCAGTACTTC
TRBV11-2	TRBJ2-3	.	TRBD2	17	CASSRTGSGVSTDTQYF	TGTGCCAGCAGCCGAACGGGAAGCGGGGTATCCACAGATACGCAGTATTTT
TRBV7-2	TRBJ2-1	.	TRBD1	17	CASSSPGGRSSYNEQFF	TGTGCCAGCAGCTCTCCAGGGGGCCGGAGCTCCTACAATGAGCAGTTCTTC
TRBV20-1	TRBJ2-2	.	TRBD1	17	CSATTRRDRGDTGELFF	TGCAGTGCAACAACCCGGCGGGACAGGGGTGACACCGGGGAGCTGTTTTTT
TRBV14	TRBJ2-1	.	.	12	CASSPNYNEQFF	TGTGCCAGCAGTCCAAATTACAATGAGCAGTTCTTC
TRBV7-2	TRBJ2-5	few	TRBD2	13	CASSLGEGWAQYF	TGTGCCAGCAGCTTAGGGGAGGGTTGGGCCCAGTACTTC
TRBV4-3	TRBJ2-1	many	.	14	CASSQGLRGFQQFF	TGCGCCAGCAGCCAGGGCCTAAGGGGCTTTCAACAGTTCTTC
TRBV11-1	TRBJ2-1	many	.	15	CASSLVGGVGHEQFF	TGTGCCAGCAGCTTAGTAGGGGGTGTGGGCCATGAGCAGTTCTTC
TRBV15	TRBJ2-6	few	.	14	CATSGGSGANVLTF	TGTGCCACCAGCGGGGGCTCTGGGGCCAACGTCCTGACTTTC
TRBV7-2	TRBJ2-7	few	.	14	CASSPRDTLYEQYF	TGTGCCAGCAGCCCCCGGGACACCCTTTACGAGCAGTACTTC
TRBV28	TRBJ2-1	.	.	16	CASSPPRVSHNNEQFF	TGTGCCAGCAGTCCGCCTCGGGTGAGCCACAACAATGAGCAGTTCTTC
TRBV9	TRBJ1-1	.	TRBD1	12	CASSGDRGSAFF	TGTGCCAGCAGCGGAGACAGGGGGAGTGCTTTCTTT
TRBV12-3/TRBV12-4	TRBJ1-2	few	TRBD1	13	CASSLGDRVTHTF	TGTGCCAGCAGTTTGGGGGACAGGGTGACCCACACCTTC
TRBV7-2	TRBJ2-5	few	TRBD2	15	CASSLYERGMGTQYF	TGTGCCAGCAGCTTATACGAGCGGGGGATGGGGACCCAGTACTTC
TRBV12-3/TRBV12-4	TRBJ2-5	many	TRBD2	15	CASSGGGWYQETQYF	TGTGCCAGCAGTGGGGGGGGTTGGTACCAAGAGACCCAGTACTTC
TRBV5-1	TRBJ2-3	many	.	13	CASSQPEGDTQYF	TGCGCCAGCAGCCAACCAGAAGGGGATACGCAGTATTTT
TRBV7-9	TRBJ2-4	.	TRBD2	17	CASSSRTSGGAGNIQYF	TGTGCCAGCAGCTCACGGACTAGCGGGGGGGCAGGGAACATTCAGTACTTC
TRBV7-2	TRBJ1-3	many	.	16	CASSLEAPGFGNTIYF	TGTGCCAGCAGCTTAGAGGCTCCAGGGTTTGGAAACACCATATATTTT
TRBV12-3/TRBV12-4	TRBJ1-4	many	TRBD1	14	CASSPGQDNEKLFF	TGTGCCAGCAGTCCGGGACAGGATAATGAAAAACTGTTTTTT
TRBV18	TRBJ1-6	.	.	16	CASSEISQPYNSPLHF	TGTGCCAGCTCAGAAATATCACAGCCCTATAATTCACCCCTCCACTTT